This TCR beta chain was sequenced in a study of blood T cell repertoires in COVID-19 (dated by TCRdb to the early 2020s). Turning to the overall study: The collaborator samples originated in the United States, Italy and Spain and spanned the acute and convalescent phases of COVID-19. Deeply sampled blood TCRbeta repertoires from subjects exposed to, actively infected with, or recovered from COVID-19 were included in the dataset. Where available, HLA class I and class II types were taken from metadata supplied by the sample provider and were not determined by assay-based typing. The sample metadata nearly always contained a de-identified subject ID, COVID-19 status, age in years and sex. The prospective study material was composed of cDNA or gDNA derived from T cells, B-cell-depleted T cells, or PBMCs. Samples were obtained from the ongoing ImmuneRACE study (first 160 participants) and from over a thousand subjects provided by 6 global collaborators. The repertoires were released in a freely available public database meant as a resource for research on the immune response to SARS-CoV-2. Study-level results and caveats: The quantity of clinical and demographic metadata differed by source and by participant and was supplied without curation.

TCRbeta CDR3 regions were amplified from genomic DNA by means of the immunoSEQ Assay, a bias-controlled multiplex PCR. Regarding the original processing steps: Within the assay, amplification of reference gene primers was used to estimate how many nucleated cells each sample contained. To quantify the absolute abundance of each unique TCRbeta CDR3 rearrangement, sequence reads were collapsed and filtered. For each sample, productive Simpson clonality was calculated as the square root of Simpson's diversity index across productive rearrangements. TCRdb mirrors the immuneACCESS table, restricted to in-frame sequences. Some clones are absent from its copies; in checked studies, under half trace to an unresolved V gene, and the reason for the others is unknown. The DNA gave D and trimming, while V, J and clone size come from that table. The sample contains around 67,000 clones, 84% of them found a single time. Over 35% of the sample is in the top ten clones.

The CDR3, cysteine through phenylalanine, is 14 amino acids long. Only the CDR3 part of the read is kept: 42 bases, read in frame from the first base. For this chain, trimming is 6 bases at the V end and 6 bases at the J end, and the number of junction bases without a gene match is 5. Sequences MNHEY (CDR1) and SVGAGI (CDR2) are obtained from the germline V gene. Remarks on this clone: Its antigen is currently not known. No per-base quality is available; no much larger clone lies one base away.

Whole blood was collected in K2EDTA tubes by collaborating institutions according to the institutions' own protocols. For TCRbeta analysis, collaborators shipped samples in one of three forms: frozen whole blood, isolated PBMCs, or DNA extracted from either of those sample types. This sequence was found in a man in his 70s with acute or convalescent COVID-19. Sequenced input: peripheral blood. The sequence links TRBV6-5 to TRBJ2-4, with TRBD2 identical over 10 junction bases. The sequenced DNA: TGTGCCAGCAGACCCGGACTAGCGGCAAACATTCAGTACTTC. Translated, it gives CASRPGLAANIQYF.